This TCR beta chain was captured by sequencing in a study of OX40 agonist ivuxolimab in advanced cancers. At the level of the whole study: Ivuxolimab was an agonistic, fully human IgG2 monoclonal antibody directed against OX40 (CD134), a costimulatory receptor. Of the approximately 50 dose-escalation patients, hepatocellular carcinoma was present in approximately 20, melanoma in approximately 15, renal cell carcinoma in 9 and head and neck cancer in 9. Three dose-escalation patients achieved partial responses, one with hepatocellular carcinoma and two with cutaneous melanoma. The monotherapy dose-escalation portion (N ≈ 56 patients) of the phase I ivuxolimab trial is reported in the paper. Patients were allowed to have had prior anti-PD-1, anti-PD-L1 or anti-CTLA-4 therapy, and around 41% of the dose-escalation patients had previously received checkpoint inhibitors. Peripheral TCRbeta sequencing aimed to test whether ivuxolimab altered TCR sequence diversity and caused clonal T-cell expansion. In the dose-escalation cohort, around four fifths of patients were male, and the mean age was roughly 56 years with a range of roughly 23 to 90. Intravenous ivuxolimab was administered to patients every 2 weeks at six dose levels: 0.01, 0.1, 0.3, 1.5, 3 and 10 mg/kg.

The study at large found these results: In partial responders in the 0.1-3.0 mg/kg groups, normalized peripheral clonal expansion was found to be among the lowest, especially among CD8+ T cells. Clonal expansion of both CD4+ and CD8+ blood T cells was observed from baseline to week 6 at doses 0.1 to 3.0 mg/kg. After ivuxolimab, more expanded clones were found on average in CD8+ T cells than in CD4+ T cells. Which antigens the clonally expanded peripheral T cells were specific for was not determined. Low levels of normalized T-cell clonal expansion were also shown by some nonresponding patients.

A word on this clone: Its antigen remains unidentified. Base-call qualities are not available, and no considerably larger clone is one nucleotide away.

CDR1 and CDR2 are read off the germline V gene as SGHAT and FQNNGV. The CDR3 sequence holds 15 residues, the cysteine and phenylalanine included. Just the 45-base CDR3 DNA is kept, in frame starting at base 1. V gives up 1 base and J gives up 1 base, and the segment between their germline ends measures 8 bases. Patients with a history of autoimmune disease or receiving systemic immunosuppression were excluded from the trial. Peripheral blood for TCR sequencing was collected from all dose cohorts at baseline, on cycle 4 day 1, and on cycle 7 day 1. The samples were taken from a phase I, first-in-human, multicenter, open-label dose-escalation trial of ivuxolimab. The trial enrolled adults with locally advanced or metastatic head and neck squamous cell, hepatocellular, melanoma or renal cell carcinoma. CD4+ and CD8+ T cells were sorted separately from peripheral blood before TCR sequencing. For sequencing of the TCRbeta CDR3 region, genomic DNA was extracted from the sorted cells. The immunoSEQ Assay was used to sequence the TCRbeta CDR3 regions. Not all clones reach the TCRdb copy of this immuneACCESS table, which keeps in-frame sequences only. Checked studies attribute under half of the gap to unresolved V genes and leave the rest unexplained. Counted in this sample were around 66,000 clones; roughly four fifths of them appeared once. The top ten constitute nearly 4.5% of the sample.

The sample was CD4+ or CD8+ T cells sorted from blood, taken in a trial of the OX40 agonist ivuxolimab. This TCR derives from an adult with an advanced solid tumor such as melanoma, head and neck, liver or kidney cancer. The V and J genes are TRBV11-2 and TRBJ1-3, with the D gene too uncertain to name. The CDR3 in this case is CASSLVDWSGNTIYF. In nucleotides, the sequence is TGTGCCAGCAGCTTAGTTGATTGGTCTGGAAACACCATATATTTT.